The rows below give T cell receptor beta chains drawn from one sample of a study of blood T cell repertoires in COVID-19. Profiling relied on immunoSEQ multiplex PCR, and the TCRdb table lists in-frame clones only, not all of them. The repertoire holds about 220,000 clones, about 84% seen once, with about 13% in the top ten. The sequenced sample was peripheral blood. These receptors originate from a human donor in a cohort sampled during active COVID-19. The CDR3 runs from the conserved cysteine through the conserved F or W. Fields, in order: J gene, clone size, V gene, CDR3 length, D gene, CDR3 protein, CDR3 DNA. The D gene is left open where the match is weak. Size is omitted from some rows. Given values are once, few, many or a class for expanded clones.

J gene: TRBJ1-5
clone size: NA
V gene: TRBV19
CDR3 length: 13
D gene: NA
CDR3 protein: CASSLSLNQPQHF
CDR3 DNA: TGTGCCAGTAGTCTAAGTCTCAATCAGCCCCAGCATTTT

J gene: TRBJ1-2
clone size: NA
V gene: TRBV6-5
CDR3 length: 15
D gene: TRBD1
CDR3 protein: CASSYSRTGGRGYTF
CDR3 DNA: TGTGCCAGCAGTTACTCGAGGACAGGGGGCCGTGGCTACACCTTC

J gene: TRBJ2-3
clone size: once
V gene: TRBV28
CDR3 length: 18
D gene: TRBD2
CDR3 protein: CASSLARLAGSSTDTQYF
CDR3 DNA: TGTGCCAGCAGTTTAGCCCGACTAGCGGGGAGTAGCACAGATACGCAGTATTTT

J gene: TRBJ2-2
clone size: few
V gene: TRBV12-3/TRBV12-4
CDR3 length: 12
D gene: NA
CDR3 protein: CASSVNTGELFF
CDR3 DNA: TGTGCCAGCAGCGTGAACACCGGGGAGCTGTTTTTT

J gene: TRBJ2-5
clone size: NA
V gene: TRBV6-5
CDR3 length: 13
D gene: TRBD1
CDR3 protein: CASRRDSQETQYF
CDR3 DNA: TGTGCCAGCAGAAGGGACAGCCAAGAGACCCAGTACTTC

J gene: TRBJ2-1
clone size: NA
V gene: TRBV15
CDR3 length: 15
D gene: NA
CDR3 protein: CATSRQSVRSVEQFF
CDR3 DNA: TGTGCCACCAGCAGACAATCCGTTCGTAGCGTTGAGCAGTTCTTC

J gene: TRBJ1-2
clone size: NA
V gene: TRBV18
CDR3 length: 16
D gene: TRBD1
CDR3 protein: CASSPPDREANYGYTF
CDR3 DNA: TGTGCCAGCTCACCCCCCGACAGGGAGGCTAACTATGGCTACACCTTC

J gene: TRBJ2-5
clone size: once
V gene: TRBV5-4
CDR3 length: 17
D gene: TRBD2
CDR3 protein: CASRPLTSGGALETQYF
CDR3 DNA: TGTGCCAGCAGACCCCTGACTAGCGGGGGGGCGCTGGAGACCCAGTACTTC

J gene: TRBJ2-7
clone size: few
V gene: TRBV7-9
CDR3 length: 12
D gene: NA
CDR3 protein: CASSFRGYEQYF
CDR3 DNA: TGTGCCAGCAGCTTCCGGGGCTACGAGCAGTACTTC

J gene: TRBJ2-7
clone size: NA
V gene: TRBV18
CDR3 length: 15
D gene: NA
CDR3 protein: CASSATFIEGYEQYF
CDR3 DNA: TGTGCCAGCTCAGCTACCTTCATAGAGGGCTACGAGCAGTACTTC

J gene: TRBJ1-5
clone size: NA
V gene: TRBV4-2
CDR3 length: 15
D gene: TRBD1
CDR3 protein: CASSLGRTGNQPQHF
CDR3 DNA: TGTGCCAGCAGCCTAGGTAGGACAGGGAATCAGCCCCAGCATTTT

J gene: TRBJ1-5
clone size: NA
V gene: TRBV7-2
CDR3 length: 14
D gene: NA
CDR3 protein: CASASQSGNQPQHF
CDR3 DNA: TGTGCCAGCGCATCGCAAAGCGGGAATCAGCCCCAGCATTTT

J gene: TRBJ1-4
clone size: NA
V gene: TRBV4-1
CDR3 length: 14
D gene: NA
CDR3 protein: CASSQGESHEKLFF
CDR3 DNA: TGCGCCAGCAGCCAAGGGGAGTCTCATGAAAAACTGTTTTTT

J gene: TRBJ2-7
clone size: NA
V gene: TRBV7-8
CDR3 length: 13
D gene: TRBD2
CDR3 protein: CASSTRLAGEQYF
CDR3 DNA: TGTGCCAGCAGTACGAGACTAGCGGGAGAGCAGTACTTC

J gene: TRBJ2-3
clone size: NA
V gene: TRBV5-1
CDR3 length: 14
D gene: NA
CDR3 protein: CASSPGQDGDTQYF
CDR3 DNA: TGCGCCAGCAGCCCTGGACAAGACGGGGATACGCAGTATTTT

J gene: TRBJ2-5
clone size: NA
V gene: TRBV24-1
CDR3 length: 11
D gene: NA
CDR3 protein: CATSDLETQYF
CDR3 DNA: TGTGCCACCAGTGATCTGGAGACCCAGTACTTC

J gene: TRBJ2-7
clone size: few
V gene: TRBV3-1/TRBV3-2
CDR3 length: 15
D gene: NA
CDR3 protein: CASSHMGRGGYEQYF
CDR3 DNA: TGTGCCAGCAGCCACATGGGGCGGGGAGGCTACGAGCAGTACTTC

J gene: TRBJ2-7
clone size: NA
V gene: TRBV4-1
CDR3 length: 12
D gene: NA
CDR3 protein: CASSQEAGPQYF
CDR3 DNA: TGCGCCAGCAGCCAAGAGGCGGGCCCACAGTACTTC

J gene: TRBJ1-2
clone size: NA
V gene: TRBV10-1
CDR3 length: 15
D gene: NA
CDR3 protein: CAPQGSWRGDYGYTF
CDR3 DNA: TGCGCCCCCCAAGGTTCGTGGAGGGGAGACTATGGCTACACCTTC

J gene: TRBJ2-2
clone size: NA
V gene: TRBV4-1
CDR3 length: 16
D gene: TRBD1
CDR3 protein: CASGEGGPPNTGELFF
CDR3 DNA: TGCGCCAGCGGGGAAGGGGGCCCCCCGAACACCGGGGAGCTGTTTTTT

J gene: TRBJ2-2
clone size: NA
V gene: TRBV7-9
CDR3 length: 18
D gene: TRBD1
CDR3 protein: CASSSRPGQSANTGELFF
CDR3 DNA: TGTGCCAGCAGCTCCAGACCGGGACAGAGCGCGAACACCGGGGAGCTGTTTTTT

J gene: TRBJ2-5
clone size: NA
V gene: TRBV28
CDR3 length: 15
D gene: TRBD1
CDR3 protein: CASRPPTGFQETQYF
CDR3 DNA: TGTGCCAGCAGACCCCCGACAGGGTTCCAAGAGACCCAGTACTTC

J gene: TRBJ1-1
clone size: NA
V gene: TRBV18
CDR3 length: 16
D gene: TRBD1
CDR3 protein: CASSPSTGALNTEAFF
CDR3 DNA: TGTGCCAGCTCACCCTCGACAGGGGCCCTGAACACTGAAGCTTTCTTT

J gene: TRBJ1-1
clone size: NA
V gene: TRBV18
CDR3 length: 14
D gene: NA
CDR3 protein: CASSPSGENTEAFF
CDR3 DNA: TGTGCCAGCTCACCATCGGGGGAGAACACTGAAGCTTTCTTT

J gene: TRBJ1-2
clone size: NA
V gene: TRBV27
CDR3 length: 12
D gene: NA
CDR3 protein: CASRSEDYGYTF
CDR3 DNA: TGTGCCAGCCGATCCGAGGACTATGGCTACACCTTC

J gene: TRBJ1-3
clone size: NA
V gene: TRBV18
CDR3 length: 15
D gene: NA
CDR3 protein: CASSPEQGAGNTIYF
CDR3 DNA: TGTGCCAGCTCACCAGAGCAGGGCGCTGGAAACACCATATATTTT

J gene: TRBJ2-5
clone size: NA
V gene: TRBV11-2
CDR3 length: 14
D gene: NA
CDR3 protein: CASSPQGRWETQYF
CDR3 DNA: TGTGCCAGCAGCCCCCAGGGGCGGTGGGAGACCCAGTACTTC

J gene: TRBJ1-2
clone size: NA
V gene: TRBV20-1
CDR3 length: 10
D gene: NA
CDR3 protein: CSATVYGYTF
CDR3 DNA: TGCAGTGCTACGGTTTATGGCTACACCTTC

J gene: TRBJ1-6
clone size: NA
V gene: TRBV19
CDR3 length: 14
D gene: TRBD1
CDR3 protein: CASRDRGIPSPLHF
CDR3 DNA: TGTGCCAGTAGAGACAGGGGAATCCCTTCACCCCTCCACTTT

J gene: TRBJ1-5
clone size: NA
V gene: TRBV30
CDR3 length: 13
D gene: NA
CDR3 protein: CAWSRFDNQPQHF
CDR3 DNA: TGTGCCTGGAGTCGGTTCGACAATCAGCCCCAGCATTTT

J gene: TRBJ1-5
clone size: NA
V gene: TRBV4-1
CDR3 length: 18
D gene: NA
CDR3 protein: CASSQVLGAESSNQPQHF
CDR3 DNA: TGCGCCAGCAGCCAAGTATTGGGGGCCGAAAGTAGCAATCAGCCCCAGCATTTT

J gene: TRBJ2-7
clone size: NA
V gene: TRBV7-2
CDR3 length: 12
D gene: NA
CDR3 protein: CASSLVTGEQYF
CDR3 DNA: TGTGCCAGCAGCTTAGTGACGGGCGAGCAGTACTTC

J gene: TRBJ2-7
clone size: NA
V gene: TRBV27
CDR3 length: 15
D gene: TRBD2
CDR3 protein: CASSALAGPLREQYF
CDR3 DNA: TGTGCCAGCAGTGCATTAGCGGGCCCTTTGAGGGAGCAGTACTTC

J gene: TRBJ2-2
clone size: NA
V gene: TRBV5-6
CDR3 length: 13
D gene: NA
CDR3 protein: CASSLARAGELFF
CDR3 DNA: TGTGCCAGCAGCTTGGCCAGGGCCGGGGAGCTGTTTTTT

J gene: TRBJ2-3
clone size: NA
V gene: TRBV27
CDR3 length: 15
D gene: TRBD2
CDR3 protein: CASSLKGGGKDTQYF
CDR3 DNA: TGTGCCAGCAGTTTAAAGGGCGGGGGTAAGGATACGCAGTATTTT